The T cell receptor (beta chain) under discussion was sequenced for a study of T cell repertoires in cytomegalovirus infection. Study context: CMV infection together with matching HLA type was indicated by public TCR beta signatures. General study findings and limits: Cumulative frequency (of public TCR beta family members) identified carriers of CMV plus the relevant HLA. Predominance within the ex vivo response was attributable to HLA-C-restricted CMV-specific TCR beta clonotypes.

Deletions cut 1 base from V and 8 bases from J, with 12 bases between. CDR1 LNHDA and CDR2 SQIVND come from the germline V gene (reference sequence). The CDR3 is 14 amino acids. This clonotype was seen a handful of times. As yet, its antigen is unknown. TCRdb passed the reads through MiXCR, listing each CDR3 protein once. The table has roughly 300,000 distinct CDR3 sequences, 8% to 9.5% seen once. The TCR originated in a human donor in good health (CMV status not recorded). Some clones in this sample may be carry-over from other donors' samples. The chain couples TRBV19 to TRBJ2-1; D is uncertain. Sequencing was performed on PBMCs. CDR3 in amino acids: CASSIGTYFDEQFF. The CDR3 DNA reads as TGTGCCAGTAGTATAGGGACCTATTTCGATGAGCAGTTCTTC.